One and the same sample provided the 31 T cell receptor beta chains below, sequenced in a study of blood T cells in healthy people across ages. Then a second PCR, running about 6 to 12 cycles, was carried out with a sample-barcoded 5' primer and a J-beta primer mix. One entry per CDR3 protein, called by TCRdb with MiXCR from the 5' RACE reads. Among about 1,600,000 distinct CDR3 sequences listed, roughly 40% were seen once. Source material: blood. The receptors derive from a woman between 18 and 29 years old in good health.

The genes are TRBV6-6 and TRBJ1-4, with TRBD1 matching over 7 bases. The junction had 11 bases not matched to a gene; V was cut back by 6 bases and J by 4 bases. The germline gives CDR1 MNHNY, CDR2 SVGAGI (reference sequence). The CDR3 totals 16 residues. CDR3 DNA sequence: TGTGCCAGCAGCTTCCGGGACAGAGGGGGTAATGAAAAACTGTTTTTT. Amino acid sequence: CASSFRDRGGNEKLFF.

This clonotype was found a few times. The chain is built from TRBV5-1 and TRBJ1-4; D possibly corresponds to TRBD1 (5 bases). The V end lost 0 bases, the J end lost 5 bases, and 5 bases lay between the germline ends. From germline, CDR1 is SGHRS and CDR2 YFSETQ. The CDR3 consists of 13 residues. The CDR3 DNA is TGCGCCAGCAGCTTGGCAGGGAATGAAAAACTGTTTTTT. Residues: CASSLAGNEKLFF.

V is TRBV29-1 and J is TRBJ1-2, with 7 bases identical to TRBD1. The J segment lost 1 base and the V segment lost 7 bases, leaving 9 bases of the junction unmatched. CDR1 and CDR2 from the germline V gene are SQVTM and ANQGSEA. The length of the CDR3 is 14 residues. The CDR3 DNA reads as TGCAGCGCTCGGGACAGCTCAAGTAACTATGGCTACACCTTC. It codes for CSARDSSSNYGYTF.

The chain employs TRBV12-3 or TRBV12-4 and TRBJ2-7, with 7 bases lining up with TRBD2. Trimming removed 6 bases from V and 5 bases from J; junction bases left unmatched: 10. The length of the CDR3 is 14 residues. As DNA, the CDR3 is TGTGCCAGCAGCCAGCCGGGACTATTGCACGAGCAGTACTTC. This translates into CASSQPGLLHEQYF.

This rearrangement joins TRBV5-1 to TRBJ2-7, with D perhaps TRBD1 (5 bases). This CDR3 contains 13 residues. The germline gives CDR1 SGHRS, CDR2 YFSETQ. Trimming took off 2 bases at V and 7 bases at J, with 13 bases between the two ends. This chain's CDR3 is CASSFGAEEEQYF. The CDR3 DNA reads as TGCGCCAGCAGCTTTGGGGCAGAAGAGGAGCAGTACTTC.

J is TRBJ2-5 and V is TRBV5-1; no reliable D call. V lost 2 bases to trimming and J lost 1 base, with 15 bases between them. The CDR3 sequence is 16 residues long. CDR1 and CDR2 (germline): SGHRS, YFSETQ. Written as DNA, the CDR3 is TGCGCCAGCAGCTTCGGAGCGTTCCCTTCCCAAGAGACCCAGTACTTC. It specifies CASSFGAFPSQETQYF.

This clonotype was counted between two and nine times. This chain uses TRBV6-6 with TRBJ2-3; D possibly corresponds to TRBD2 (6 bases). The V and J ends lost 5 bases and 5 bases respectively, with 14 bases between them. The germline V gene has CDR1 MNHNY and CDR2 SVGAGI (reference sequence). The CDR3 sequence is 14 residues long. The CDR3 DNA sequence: TGTGCCAGCAGTACCCTAGCGCCAAGAGATACGCAGTATTTT. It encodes CASSTLAPRDTQYF.

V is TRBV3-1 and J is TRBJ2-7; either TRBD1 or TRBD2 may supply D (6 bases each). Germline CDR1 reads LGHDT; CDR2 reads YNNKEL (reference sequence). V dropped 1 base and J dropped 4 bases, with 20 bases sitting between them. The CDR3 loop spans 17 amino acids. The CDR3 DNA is TGTGCCAGCAGCCAAGCCGGGGGCCTGGACAGACCTTACGAGCAGTACTTC. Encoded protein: CASSQAGGLDRPYEQYF.

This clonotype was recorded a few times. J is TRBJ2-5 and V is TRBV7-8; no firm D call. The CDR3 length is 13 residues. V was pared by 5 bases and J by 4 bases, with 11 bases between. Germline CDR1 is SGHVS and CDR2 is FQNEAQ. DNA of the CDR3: TGTGCCAGCAGCGCCGGACGAAGAGAGACCCAGTACTTC. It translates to CASSAGRRETQYF.

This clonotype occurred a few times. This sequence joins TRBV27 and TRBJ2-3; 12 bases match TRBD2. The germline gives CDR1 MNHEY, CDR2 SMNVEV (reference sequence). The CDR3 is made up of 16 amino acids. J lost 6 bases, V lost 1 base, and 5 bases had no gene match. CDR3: CASSLLSSGGGDTQYF. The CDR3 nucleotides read TGTGCCAGCAGTTTATTGTCTAGCGGGGGGGGGGATACGCAGTATTTT.

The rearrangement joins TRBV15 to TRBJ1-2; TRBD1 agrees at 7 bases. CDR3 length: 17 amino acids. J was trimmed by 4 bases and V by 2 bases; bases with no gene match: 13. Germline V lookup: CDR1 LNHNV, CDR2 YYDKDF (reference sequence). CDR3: CATSRNRGTVRGYGYTF. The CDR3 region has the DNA TGTGCCACCAGCAGAAACCGGGGGACAGTCAGGGGCTATGGCTACACCTTC.

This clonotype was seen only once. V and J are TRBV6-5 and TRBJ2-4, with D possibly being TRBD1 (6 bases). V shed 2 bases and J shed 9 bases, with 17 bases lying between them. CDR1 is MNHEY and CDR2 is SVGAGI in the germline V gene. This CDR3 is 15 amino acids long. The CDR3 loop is CASSYDLGAGAIQYF. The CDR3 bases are TGTGCCAGCAGTTACGATTTGGGGGCTGGGGCCATTCAGTACTTC.

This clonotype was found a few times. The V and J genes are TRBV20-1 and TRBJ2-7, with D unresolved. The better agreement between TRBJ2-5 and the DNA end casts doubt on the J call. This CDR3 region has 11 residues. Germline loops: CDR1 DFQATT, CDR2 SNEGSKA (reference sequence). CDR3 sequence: CSVRARETQYF. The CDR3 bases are TGCAGTGTTAGGGCCCGGGAGACCCAGTACTTC.

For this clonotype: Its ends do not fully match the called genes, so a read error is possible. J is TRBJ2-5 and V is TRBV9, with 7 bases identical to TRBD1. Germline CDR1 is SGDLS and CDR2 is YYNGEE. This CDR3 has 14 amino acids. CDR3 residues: CASSGTGDQETQDF. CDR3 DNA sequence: TGTGCCAGCAGCGGTACAGGGGACCAAGAGACCCAGGACTTC. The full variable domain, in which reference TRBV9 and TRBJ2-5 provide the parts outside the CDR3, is DSGVTQTPKHLITATGQRVTLRCSPRSGDLSVYWYQQSLDQGLQFLIQYYNGEERAKGNILERFSAQQFPDLHSELNLSSLELGDSALYFCASSGTGDQETQDFGPGTRLLVL.

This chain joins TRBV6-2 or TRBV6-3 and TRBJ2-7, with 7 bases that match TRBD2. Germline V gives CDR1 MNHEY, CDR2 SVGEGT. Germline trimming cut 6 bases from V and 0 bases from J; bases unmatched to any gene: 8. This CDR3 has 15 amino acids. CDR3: CASSRGSGSSYEQYF. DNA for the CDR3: TGTGCCAGCAGCCGCGGGAGTGGGAGCTCCTACGAGCAGTACTTC.

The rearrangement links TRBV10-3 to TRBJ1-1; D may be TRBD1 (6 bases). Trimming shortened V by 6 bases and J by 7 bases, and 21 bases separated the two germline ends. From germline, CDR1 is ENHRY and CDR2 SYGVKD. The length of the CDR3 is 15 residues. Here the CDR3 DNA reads TGTGCCATCAGCTACCTACAGGGAGGGTCGAATGAAGCTTTCTTT. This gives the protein CAISYLQGGSNEAFF.

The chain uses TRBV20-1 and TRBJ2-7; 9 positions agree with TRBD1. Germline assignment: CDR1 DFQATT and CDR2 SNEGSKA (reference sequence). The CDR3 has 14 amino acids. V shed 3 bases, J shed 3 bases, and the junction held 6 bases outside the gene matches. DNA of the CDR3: TGCAGTGCTAGCGGACAGGGGATCGGCTACGAGCAGTACTTC. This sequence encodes CSASGQGIGYEQYF.

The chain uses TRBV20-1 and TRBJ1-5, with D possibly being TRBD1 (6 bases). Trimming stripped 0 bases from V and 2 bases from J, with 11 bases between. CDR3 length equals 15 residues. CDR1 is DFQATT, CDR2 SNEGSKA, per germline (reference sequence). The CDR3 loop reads CSARDMGAGNQPQHF. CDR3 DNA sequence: TGCAGTGCTAGAGATATGGGGGCCGGCAATCAGCCCCAGCATTTT.

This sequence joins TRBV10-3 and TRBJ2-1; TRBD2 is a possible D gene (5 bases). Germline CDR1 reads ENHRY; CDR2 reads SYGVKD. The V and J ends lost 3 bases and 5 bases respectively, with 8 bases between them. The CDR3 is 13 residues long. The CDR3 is CAISERENNEQFF. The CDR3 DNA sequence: TGTGCCATCAGTGAACGGGAAAACAATGAGCAGTTCTTC.

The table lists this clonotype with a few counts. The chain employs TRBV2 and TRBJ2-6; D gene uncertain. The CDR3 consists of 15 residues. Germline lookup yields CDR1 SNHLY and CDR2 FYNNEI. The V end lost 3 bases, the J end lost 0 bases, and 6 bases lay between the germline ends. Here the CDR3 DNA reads TGTGCCAGCAGTGATATGACCTCTGGGGCCAACGTCCTGACTTTC. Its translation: CASSDMTSGANVLTF.

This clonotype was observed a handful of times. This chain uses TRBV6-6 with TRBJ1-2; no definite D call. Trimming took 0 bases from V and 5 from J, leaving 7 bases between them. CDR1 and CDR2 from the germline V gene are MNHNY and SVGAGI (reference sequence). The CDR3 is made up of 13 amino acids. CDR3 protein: CASSYSQDYGYTF. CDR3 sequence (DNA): TGTGCCAGCAGTTACTCGCAGGATTATGGCTACACCTTC.

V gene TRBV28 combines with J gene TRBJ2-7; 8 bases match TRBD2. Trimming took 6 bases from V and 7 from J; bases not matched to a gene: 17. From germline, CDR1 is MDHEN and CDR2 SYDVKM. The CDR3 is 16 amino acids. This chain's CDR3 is CASSRAGARSRDEQYF. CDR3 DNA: TGTGCCAGCAGCCGAGCGGGAGCCCGCTCTCGGGATGAGCAGTACTTC.

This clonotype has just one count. The CDR3 loop reads CASSQEGGAGTGGDTQYF. CDR3 bases: TGCGCCAGCAGCCAAGAGGGGGGAGCGGGGACCGGGGGAGATACGCAGTATTTT. J is TRBJ2-3 and V is TRBV4-1, with 7 nucleotides matching TRBD2. The CDR3 runs to 18 residues. Losses at the gene ends were 0 bases for V and 5 bases for J; bases not matched to a gene: 14. Germline CDR1 reads MGHRA; CDR2 reads YSYEKL.

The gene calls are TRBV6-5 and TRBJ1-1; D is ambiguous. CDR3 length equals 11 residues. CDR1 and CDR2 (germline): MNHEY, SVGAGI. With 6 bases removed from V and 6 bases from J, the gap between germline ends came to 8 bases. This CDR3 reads CASRNGAEAFF. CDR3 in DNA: TGTGCCAGCAGAAATGGGGCTGAAGCTTTCTTT.

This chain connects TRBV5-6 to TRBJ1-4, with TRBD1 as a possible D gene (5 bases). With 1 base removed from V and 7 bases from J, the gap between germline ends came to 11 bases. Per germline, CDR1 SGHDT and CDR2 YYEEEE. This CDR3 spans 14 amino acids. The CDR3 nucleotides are TGTGCCAGCAGCTTGAACGGGGGTGGTGAAAAACTGTTTTTT. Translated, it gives CASSLNGGGEKLFF.

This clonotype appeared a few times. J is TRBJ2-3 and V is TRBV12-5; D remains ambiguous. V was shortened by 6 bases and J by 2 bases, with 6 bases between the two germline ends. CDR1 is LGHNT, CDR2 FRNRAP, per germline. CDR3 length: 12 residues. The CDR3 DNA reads TGTGCTAGTGGACAACTCACAGATACGCAGTATTTT. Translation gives CASGQLTDTQYF.

The CDR3 nucleotides are TGTGCCAGCTCGAGGACAACGGGAGAGACCCAGTACTTC. This sequence encodes CASSRTTGETQYF. The chain links TRBV6-1 to TRBJ2-5; D is possibly TRBD1 (5 bases). The germline gives CDR1 MNHNS, CDR2 SASEGT. V lost 8 bases to trimming and J lost 4 bases, with 14 bases between them. This CDR3 comprises 13 residues.

CDR3 in amino acids: CASSYRATSGGTARSSYEQYF. CDR3 nucleotide sequence: TGTGCCAGCAGTTACAGAGCTACTAGCGGGGGAACTGCCCGAAGCTCCTACGAGCAGTACTTC. The chain has TRBV6-5 and TRBJ2-7; 11 bases match TRBD2. This CDR3 has 21 amino acids. Germline CDR1 and CDR2: MNHEY and SVGAGI. Trimming at V came to 2 bases and at J to 0 bases, leaving 18 bases not matched to a gene.

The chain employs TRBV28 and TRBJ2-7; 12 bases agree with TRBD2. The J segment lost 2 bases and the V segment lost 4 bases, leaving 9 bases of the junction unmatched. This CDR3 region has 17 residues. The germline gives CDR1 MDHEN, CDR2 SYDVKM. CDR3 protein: CASSSRTSGKSAYEQYF. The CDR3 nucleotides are TGTGCCAGCAGTTCCCGGACTAGCGGGAAGAGCGCCTACGAGCAGTACTTC.

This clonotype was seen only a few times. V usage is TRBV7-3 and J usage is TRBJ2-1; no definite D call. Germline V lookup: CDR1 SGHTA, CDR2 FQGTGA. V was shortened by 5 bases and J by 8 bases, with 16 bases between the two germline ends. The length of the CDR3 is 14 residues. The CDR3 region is CASSQTQVGDEQFF. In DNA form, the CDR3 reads TGTGCCAGCAGCCAAACACAAGTTGGCGATGAGCAGTTCTTC.

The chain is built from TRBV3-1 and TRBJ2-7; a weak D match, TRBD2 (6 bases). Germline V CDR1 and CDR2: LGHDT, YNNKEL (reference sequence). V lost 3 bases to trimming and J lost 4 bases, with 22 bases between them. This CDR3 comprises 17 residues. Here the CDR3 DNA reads TGTGCCAGCAGCCAGGAGGGACTTCTCTGTCTCATGTACGAGCAGTACTTC. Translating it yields CASSQEGLLCLMYEQYF.